Listed below are T cell receptor beta chains from one sample, sequenced in a study of cytomegalovirus exposure and HLA in healthy donors. Clones were sequenced by immunoSEQ multiplex PCR, and TCRdb holds only the in-frame ones, with some missing. The sample lists some 150,000 clones, roughly 80% seen once, with around a tenth in the top ten. Specimen: PBMCs. The receptors shown here come from a man aged 50 to 60 in good health and CMV-seropositive. The CDR3 runs from the conserved cysteine through the conserved F or W. D genes are given only for firm matches. Size is stated for part of the rows, as once, few or many counts, or as a class when the clone is expanded.

j_gene: TRBJ2-7; abundance: -; v_gene: TRBV6-5; d_gene: -; CDR3aa: CASSGGKTGSTPQYF; CDR3nt: TGTGCCAGCAGTGGAGGGAAGACAGGGTCCACCCCGCAGTACTTC
j_gene: TRBJ1-4; abundance: once; v_gene: TRBV9; d_gene: -; CDR3aa: CASSGGGSNEKLFF; CDR3nt: TGTGCCAGCAGCGGGGGGGGCAGTAATGAAAAACTGTTTTTT
j_gene: TRBJ2-7; abundance: -; v_gene: TRBV29-1; d_gene: -; CDR3aa: CSVAGARDEQYF; CDR3nt: TGCAGCGTTGCAGGGGCTAGGGACGAGCAGTACTTC
j_gene: TRBJ1-2; abundance: few; v_gene: TRBV28; d_gene: TRBD1; CDR3aa: CASSSGQGTYGYTF; CDR3nt: TGTGCCAGCAGTTCCGGACAGGGAACCTATGGCTACACCTTC
j_gene: TRBJ1-2; abundance: few; v_gene: TRBV4-1; d_gene: -; CDR3aa: CASSHRNYGYTF; CDR3nt: TGCGCCAGCAGCCACCGTAACTATGGCTACACCTTC
j_gene: TRBJ1-1; abundance: -; v_gene: TRBV7-9; d_gene: -; CDR3aa: CASSYTGYAFF; CDR3nt: TGTGCCAGCAGCTACACGGGGTACGCTTTCTTT
j_gene: TRBJ2-3; abundance: -; v_gene: TRBV19; d_gene: TRBD1; CDR3aa: CASGTVLTSTDTQYF; CDR3nt: TGTGCCAGCGGGACAGTGCTAACTAGCACAGATACGCAGTATTTT
j_gene: TRBJ2-7; abundance: -; v_gene: TRBV30; d_gene: -; CDR3aa: CAWGGANHYEQYF; CDR3nt: TGTGCCTGGGGAGGAGCGAACCACTACGAGCAGTACTTC
j_gene: TRBJ2-7; abundance: -; v_gene: TRBV7-2; d_gene: -; CDR3aa: CASSLGEGFSYEQYF; CDR3nt: TGTGCCAGCAGCTTGGGAGAAGGATTTTCCTACGAGCAGTACTTC
j_gene: TRBJ2-7; abundance: -; v_gene: TRBV19; d_gene: -; CDR3aa: CASRNIQGYEQYF; CDR3nt: TGTGCCAGTAGAAATATCCAGGGATACGAGCAGTACTTC
j_gene: TRBJ1-4; abundance: -; v_gene: TRBV10-3; d_gene: TRBD1; CDR3aa: CAISERGTGHNEKLFF; CDR3nt: TGTGCCATCAGTGAGCGGGGGACAGGGCATAATGAAAAACTGTTTTTT
j_gene: TRBJ1-1; abundance: -; v_gene: TRBV6-6; d_gene: -; CDR3aa: CASSPGQNTEAFF; CDR3nt: TGTGCCAGCAGCCCCGGTCAGAACACTGAAGCTTTCTTT
j_gene: TRBJ2-7; abundance: -; v_gene: TRBV28; d_gene: -; CDR3aa: CASSPRGGREYF; CDR3nt: TGTGCCAGCAGCCCCAGGGGTGGAAGGGAGTACTTC
j_gene: TRBJ2-5; abundance: -; v_gene: TRBV30; d_gene: TRBD2; CDR3aa: CAWSVRFAGGQWETQYF; CDR3nt: TGTGCCTGGAGTGTACGGTTCGCGGGGGGGCAGTGGGAGACCCAGTACTTC
j_gene: TRBJ2-5; abundance: -; v_gene: TRBV5-4; d_gene: -; CDR3aa: CASRQGLQETQYF; CDR3nt: TGTGCCAGCAGGCAGGGGTTGCAAGAGACCCAGTACTTC
j_gene: TRBJ2-3; abundance: -; v_gene: TRBV7-9; d_gene: TRBD2; CDR3aa: CASSLAPSGGATDTQYF; CDR3nt: TGTGCCAGCAGCTTAGCGCCTAGCGGGGGGGCAACAGATACGCAGTATTTT
j_gene: TRBJ1-4; abundance: -; v_gene: TRBV7-6; d_gene: -; CDR3aa: CASSLVASPNEKLFF; CDR3nt: TGTGCCAGCAGCTTAGTTGCTAGCCCTAATGAAAAACTGTTTTTT
j_gene: TRBJ2-7; abundance: -; v_gene: TRBV10-3; d_gene: TRBD1; CDR3aa: CAIIPTGSYEQYF; CDR3nt: TGTGCCATCATCCCGACAGGGTCTTACGAGCAGTACTTC
j_gene: TRBJ1-6; abundance: -; v_gene: TRBV14; d_gene: -; CDR3aa: CASSQIPPGYSPLHF; CDR3nt: TGTGCCAGCAGCCAAATCCCTCCGGGGTATTCACCCCTCCACTTT
j_gene: TRBJ2-7; abundance: -; v_gene: TRBV5-1; d_gene: TRBD1; CDR3aa: CASRYGQGISYEQYF; CDR3nt: TGCGCCAGCAGATACGGACAGGGTATCTCCTACGAGCAGTACTTC
j_gene: TRBJ2-5; abundance: once; v_gene: TRBV5-6; d_gene: TRBD1; CDR3aa: CASSPRQGWITQETQYF; CDR3nt: TGTGCCAGCAGCCCTCGACAGGGGTGGATTACCCAAGAGACCCAGTACTTC
j_gene: TRBJ2-1; abundance: -; v_gene: TRBV19; d_gene: -; CDR3aa: CASSIWGQYSYNEQFF; CDR3nt: TGTGCCAGTAGTATTTGGGGACAATATTCCTACAATGAGCAGTTCTTC
j_gene: TRBJ2-7; abundance: once; v_gene: TRBV30; d_gene: TRBD2; CDR3aa: CAWTTGTRHTYEQYF; CDR3nt: TGTGCCTGGACGACCGGGACTAGGCATACCTACGAGCAGTACTTC
j_gene: TRBJ1-6; abundance: -; v_gene: TRBV30; d_gene: TRBD1; CDR3aa: CAWTDRGNSPLHF; CDR3nt: TGTGCCTGGACAGACAGGGGAAATTCACCCCTCCACTTT
j_gene: TRBJ2-3; abundance: -; v_gene: TRBV5-1; d_gene: TRBD1; CDR3aa: CASSDRVTDTQYF; CDR3nt: TGCGCCAGCAGCGACAGGGTTACAGATACGCAGTATTTT
j_gene: TRBJ2-7; abundance: once; v_gene: TRBV7-8; d_gene: -; CDR3aa: CASSFDGSTREQYF; CDR3nt: TGTGCCAGCAGCTTTGATGGCTCAACTAGGGAGCAGTACTTC
j_gene: TRBJ2-7; abundance: -; v_gene: TRBV28; d_gene: -; CDR3aa: CASRGNDVQGQYF; CDR3nt: TGTGCCAGCAGAGGGAACGATGTACAGGGCCAGTACTTC
j_gene: TRBJ2-1; abundance: -; v_gene: TRBV11-3; d_gene: -; CDR3aa: CASSLQGRSSYNEQFF; CDR3nt: TGTGCCAGCAGCCTACAGGGCAGGAGCTCCTACAATGAGCAGTTCTTC
j_gene: TRBJ2-7; abundance: -; v_gene: TRBV5-1; d_gene: TRBD1; CDR3aa: CASSFGQGAPGEQYF; CDR3nt: TGCGCCAGCAGCTTCGGACAGGGGGCACCAGGGGAGCAGTACTTC
j_gene: TRBJ1-1; abundance: medium-sized; v_gene: TRBV19; d_gene: -; CDR3aa: CASSPSYTEAFF; CDR3nt: TGTGCCAGTAGTCCCTCGTACACTGAAGCTTTCTTT
j_gene: TRBJ2-2; abundance: -; v_gene: TRBV9; d_gene: TRBD2; CDR3aa: CASSESGGAQTGELFF; CDR3nt: TGTGCCAGCAGCGAGAGCGGGGGGGCGCAAACCGGGGAGCTGTTTTTT
j_gene: TRBJ2-3; abundance: few; v_gene: TRBV6-1; d_gene: -; CDR3aa: CASSESGVGTDTQYF; CDR3nt: TGTGCCAGCAGTGAGTCGGGGGTGGGCACAGATACGCAGTATTTT
j_gene: TRBJ2-7; abundance: -; v_gene: TRBV6-5; d_gene: -; CDR3aa: CASRRLGHEQYF; CDR3nt: TGTGCCAGCAGACGCCTAGGTCACGAGCAGTACTTC
j_gene: TRBJ2-5; abundance: -; v_gene: TRBV7-2; d_gene: -; CDR3aa: CASSLGEQETQYF; CDR3nt: TGTGCCAGCAGCTTGGGAGAACAAGAGACCCAGTACTTC
j_gene: TRBJ2-2; abundance: -; v_gene: TRBV4-2; d_gene: TRBD2; CDR3aa: CASSPGLAGGRGTGELFF; CDR3nt: TGTGCCAGCAGCCCGGGACTAGCGGGGGGGCGTGGCACCGGGGAGCTGTTTTTT
j_gene: TRBJ2-2; abundance: few; v_gene: TRBV7-3; d_gene: TRBD2; CDR3aa: CASTGTRKTGELFF; CDR3nt: TGTGCCAGCACCGGGACTAGAAAGACCGGGGAGCTGTTTTTT
j_gene: TRBJ2-7; abundance: -; v_gene: TRBV7-2; d_gene: -; CDR3aa: CASSLVWTGETYEQYF; CDR3nt: TGTGCCAGCAGCTTAGTTTGGACGGGGGAAACCTACGAGCAGTACTTC
j_gene: TRBJ2-5; abundance: -; v_gene: TRBV4-1; d_gene: -; CDR3aa: CASSQAPTGKETQYF; CDR3nt: TGCGCCAGCAGCCAAGCCCCTACAGGGAAAGAGACCCAGTACTTC
j_gene: TRBJ2-7; abundance: -; v_gene: TRBV30; d_gene: -; CDR3aa: CAWRRDSFSYEQYF; CDR3nt: TGTGCCTGGAGGCGGGACTCCTTCTCCTACGAGCAGTACTTC
j_gene: TRBJ1-4; abundance: -; v_gene: TRBV28; d_gene: -; CDR3aa: CASSPSDGMNEKLFF; CDR3nt: TGTGCCAGCAGCCCATCCGACGGGATGAATGAAAAACTGTTTTTT
j_gene: TRBJ1-5; abundance: -; v_gene: TRBV5-4; d_gene: TRBD1; CDR3aa: CASSSGQDNQPQHF; CDR3nt: TGTGCCAGCAGCTCGGGACAGGACAATCAGCCCCAGCATTTT
j_gene: TRBJ1-1; abundance: few; v_gene: TRBV7-2; d_gene: -; CDR3aa: CASSPVGTEAFF; CDR3nt: TGTGCCAGCAGCCCTGTCGGCACTGAAGCTTTCTTT
j_gene: TRBJ2-7; abundance: -; v_gene: TRBV10-3; d_gene: -; CDR3aa: CAIRTDSYEQYF; CDR3nt: TGTGCCATCAGAACTGACTCCTACGAGCAGTACTTC
j_gene: TRBJ2-7; abundance: -; v_gene: TRBV5-6; d_gene: TRBD1; CDR3aa: CASSLNPQATGLSYEQYF; CDR3nt: TGTGCCAGCAGCCTAAATCCCCAGGCGACAGGGCTCTCCTACGAGCAGTACTTC
j_gene: TRBJ2-7; abundance: once; v_gene: TRBV20-1; d_gene: TRBD2; CDR3aa: CSARTREEQYF; CDR3nt: TGCAGTGCTCGGACTAGGGAAGAGCAGTACTTC
j_gene: TRBJ2-7; abundance: -; v_gene: TRBV5-1; d_gene: -; CDR3aa: CASSSQPSSDEQYF; CDR3nt: TGCGCCAGCAGCTCCCAACCCTCTAGCGACGAGCAGTACTTC
j_gene: TRBJ2-3; abundance: -; v_gene: TRBV29-1; d_gene: TRBD2; CDR3aa: CSVRAPGGSDTQYF; CDR3nt: TGCAGCGTTAGGGCCCCGGGGGGGTCGGATACGCAGTATTTT
j_gene: TRBJ2-5; abundance: -; v_gene: TRBV4-3; d_gene: TRBD1; CDR3aa: CASSHRHRGETQYF; CDR3nt: TGCGCCAGCAGCCACCGTCACAGGGGGGAGACCCAGTACTTC
j_gene: TRBJ1-2; abundance: -; v_gene: TRBV10-3; d_gene: -; CDR3aa: CAISESEGYGYTF; CDR3nt: TGTGCCATCAGTGAGTCGGAGGGCTATGGCTACACCTTC
j_gene: TRBJ1-2; abundance: -; v_gene: TRBV6-5; d_gene: -; CDR3aa: CATRRGGQGYTF; CDR3nt: TGTGCCACCCGGAGGGGAGGGCAAGGCTACACCTTC
j_gene: TRBJ2-6; abundance: -; v_gene: TRBV25-1; d_gene: -; CDR3aa: CASSEGWTGRAGANVLIF; CDR3nt: TGTGCCAGCAGTGAGGGTTGGACAGGGAGGGCTGGGGCCAACGTCCTGATTTTC
j_gene: TRBJ1-3; abundance: -; v_gene: TRBV19; d_gene: -; CDR3aa: CASSPEAGPLSGNTIYF; CDR3nt: TGTGCCAGTAGTCCCGAGGCAGGGCCTCTCTCTGGAAACACCATATATTTT
j_gene: TRBJ1-6; abundance: -; v_gene: TRBV13; d_gene: -; CDR3aa: CASSFKHENSPLHF; CDR3nt: TGTGCCAGCAGCTTTAAACATGAAAATTCACCCCTCCACTTT